The clone carrying this T cell receptor (beta chain) has more than one count but fewer than ten. The antigen remains unidentified. The data belong to a study of blood T cells in healthy people across ages. Using a J-beta primer mix together with a sample-barcoded 5' primer, a second PCR was run for roughly 6 to 11 cycles. The template-switch adaptor, which had 12 random nucleotides, put a tag on each cDNA molecule. Every sample gave at least 3 million paired-end reads containing CDR3. One entry per CDR3 protein, called by TCRdb with MiXCR from the 5' RACE reads. The sample contains hundreds of thousands of distinct CDR3 sequences, just over 55% of which appear only once. Regarding the study as a whole: Observed TCR beta diversity per million T cells went down as age went up. This fall followed a roughly linear course with age.

Drawing of peripheral blood yielded about 9.6 milliliters from each donor. Sequenced: blood. This clonotype originated in a man aged 40-49 years in good health.

The CDR3 nucleotides read TGTGCCAGCAGTGACAGACTTAATGAAAAACTGTTTTTT. The encoded protein is CASSDRLNEKLFF. V is TRBV4-2 and J is TRBJ1-4; D might be TRBD1 (5 bases). In germline, CDR1 is LGHNA, CDR2 YNFKEQ. Trimming pared 6 bases from V and 4 bases from J, leaving 9 bases between. This CDR3 region has 13 residues.